This T cell receptor beta chain was identified in a study of T cell repertoires in cytomegalovirus infection. The wider study: Indicated by public TCR beta signatures were CMV infection and matching HLA type.

Of note for this clonotype: Its antigen is not known.

Study findings and constraints: CMV-specific TCR beta clonotypes restricted by HLA-C dominated the ex vivo response.

This CDR3 region has 14 residues. CDR1 and CDR2 from the germline V gene are MGHRA and YSYEKL. The V end was cut by 3 bases, the J end by 1 base, with 9 bases between. TCRdb ran MiXCR on the reads and lists one entry per CDR3 protein. The repertoire has 830,000 or so distinct CDR3 sequences, 32% of them found once; the top ten carry around 12%. The genes are TRBV4-1 and TRBJ1-1; unclear D gene. This material consisted of cultured CD8+ T cells from PBMCs, taken from culture after CMV antigen stimulation. The source of this sequence is a human donor in good health (CMV status not recorded). Some clones in this sample may be carry-over from other donors' samples. CDR3 coding DNA: TGCGCCAGCAGCCAGAGGACCGGGAACACTGAAGCTTTCTTT. It encodes CASSQRTGNTEAFF.